One sample yielded the 17 T cell receptor beta chains listed below, sequenced in a study of T cell responses to AZD1222 COVID-19 vaccine. This table comes from immunoSEQ multiplex PCR, and its TCRdb copy is limited to in-frame clones, with some not included. The data show about 56,000 clones, approximately 85% seen once. The sample in question was peripheral blood, obtained on day 0 of AZD1222 vaccination. All receptors derive from an adult in good health.

The chain carries TRBV19 and TRBJ2-7; D possibly uses TRBD1 or TRBD2 (5 bases each). Trimming stripped 6 bases from V and 0 bases from J, with 12 bases between. From germline, CDR1 is LNHDA and CDR2 SQIVND (reference sequence). The CDR3 has 14 amino acids. Here the CDR3 reads CASSLGTASYEQYF. The CDR3, as DNA: TGTGCCAGTAGCCTTGGGACGGCCTCCTACGAGCAGTACTTC.

The gene calls are TRBV19 and TRBJ2-2; D might be TRBD2 (6 bases). The V end was cut by 4 bases, the J end by 4 bases, with 10 bases between. The CDR3 totals 14 residues. Per germline, CDR1 LNHDA and CDR2 SQIVND (reference sequence). This CDR3 reads CASSKGLITGELFF. As DNA, the CDR3 is TGTGCCAGTAGTAAGGGACTCATCACCGGGGAGCTGTTTTTT.

V is TRBV5-1 and J is TRBJ1-5, with 9 bases aligning to TRBD1. Germline lookup yields CDR1 SGHRS and CDR2 YFSETQ. This CDR3 has 15 residues. V gave up 4 bases and J gave up 3 bases; unmatched junction bases: 5. CDR3 nucleotide sequence: TGCGCCAGCAGCGTCGGGACAGGGTACAATCAGCCCCAGCATTTT. Amino acids: CASSVGTGYNQPQHF.

The V call is TRBV7-8, the J call TRBJ1-2; D is uncertain. The CDR3 length is 13 residues. Germline V gene sequence: CDR1 SGHVS, CDR2 FQNEAQ. V lost 4 bases, J lost 1 base, and 7 bases lay in between. In DNA form, the CDR3 reads TGTGCCAGCAGCTCGAGAAATAACTATGGCTACACCTTC. As protein: CASSSRNNYGYTF.

For the CDR3, the DNA is TGTGCCAGCCTCAAACGGACAGGGAGACGAACTAATGAAAAACTGTTTTTT. It codes for CASLKRTGRRTNEKLFF. The chain links TRBV2 to TRBJ1-4, with 8 nucleotides matching TRBD1. The CDR3 length is 17 residues. Losses at the gene ends were 8 bases for V and 1 base for J; bases not matched to a gene: 12. The V gene's germline CDR1 is SNHLY and CDR2 FYNNEI. Looking up the rest from reference TRBV2 and TRBJ1-4 gives the full variable domain: EPEVTQTPSHQVTQMGQEVILRCVPISNHLYFYWYRQILGQKVEFLVSFYNNEISEKSEIFDDQFSVERPDGSNFTLKIRSTKLEDSAMYFCASLKRTGRRTNEKLFFGSGTQLSVL.

The V call is TRBV6-5, the J call TRBJ1-2; D remains unclear. Trimming removed 0 bases at V and 8 bases at J, with 16 bases between. CDR1 is MNHEY and CDR2 is SVGAGI in the germline V gene. The CDR3 loop spans 15 amino acids. The chain's CDR3 is CASSYSNSGPKGYTF. The CDR3 DNA sequence: TGTGCCAGCAGTTACTCGAATTCTGGCCCCAAAGGCTACACCTTC.

The V and J genes are TRBV28 and TRBJ1-6, with D possibly TRBD1 on 6 matching bases. V was clipped by 4 bases and J by 9 bases, with 16 bases between them. The CDR3 length is 15 residues. Per germline, CDR1 MDHEN and CDR2 SYDVKM. The CDR3: CASSSQGIGVSPLHF. The DNA for the CDR3 is TGTGCCAGCAGTTCACAGGGAATTGGGGTTTCACCCCTCCACTTT.

This clone came up once. This chain joins TRBV18 and TRBJ1-1; D remains ambiguous. Trimming removed 4 bases from V and 6 bases from J, with 15 bases in between. CDR1 is KGHSH and CDR2 is LQKENI in the germline V gene. CDR3 length: 14 amino acids. DNA of the CDR3: TGTGCCAGCTCACTTCGGAGGGATGACGCTGAAGCTTTCTTT. It yields the protein CASSLRRDDAEAFF.

This clone was counted a few times. The rearrangement links TRBV28 to TRBJ2-4, with 8 bases fitting TRBD1. CDR1 is MDHEN and CDR2 is SYDVKM in the germline V gene. There are 17 residues in the CDR3. The ends lost 8 bases at V and 2 bases at J; junction bases unmatched: 14. CDR3 region: CASQVLRTGLTKNIQYF. The CDR3 DNA follows: TGTGCCAGCCAGGTACTGAGGACAGGGCTAACCAAAAACATTCAGTACTTC.

The chain recombines TRBV6-5 with TRBJ2-2, with 11 bases identical to TRBD2. The CDR3 totals 14 residues. Germline CDR1 is MNHEY and CDR2 is SVGAGI. V gave up 9 bases and J gave up 7 bases; unmatched junction bases: 7. CDR3 sequence reads: CASLAGGHGGELFF. For the CDR3, the DNA is TGTGCCAGTTTAGCGGGGGGGCATGGCGGGGAGCTGTTTTTT.

This clone was seen just once. The chain is built from TRBV6-4 and TRBJ1-2; D is possibly TRBD1 (6 bases). The CDR3 totals 13 residues. Germline V lookup: CDR1 MRHNA, CDR2 SNTAGT. Trimming took 5 bases from V and 8 from J, leaving 15 bases between them. CDR3 sequence: CASSPYRAGGYTF. For the CDR3, the DNA is TGTGCCAGCAGTCCTTACAGGGCGGGCGGCTACACCTTC.

The rearrangement joins TRBV7-8 to TRBJ2-4, with D maybe TRBD1 (6 bases). Germline values: CDR1 SGHVS, CDR2 FQNEAQ. With 1 base removed from V and 5 bases from J, the gap between germline ends came to 15 bases. The CDR3 spans 16 residues. The CDR3 sequence: CASSLVLRGFQNIQYF. The CDR3 bases are TGTGCCAGCAGCTTAGTTCTCAGGGGATTCCAAAACATTCAGTACTTC.

The V and J genes are TRBV7-8 and TRBJ2-7; 8 bases are shared with TRBD1. Germline trimming cut 4 bases from V and 0 bases from J; bases unmatched to any gene: 8. The CDR3 is 16 residues long. Germline CDR1 is SGHVS and CDR2 is FQNEAQ. The CDR3 loop is CASSWGDRISSYEQYF. CDR3 coding DNA: TGTGCCAGCAGCTGGGGGGACAGGATCAGCTCCTACGAGCAGTACTTC.

The chain is built from TRBV28 and TRBJ1-2; D remains unclear. The CDR3 loop spans 12 amino acids. CDR1 and CDR2 from the germline V gene are MDHEN and SYDVKM. The V end was cut by 3 bases, the J end by 6 bases, with 8 bases between. The CDR3 DNA reads as TGTGCCAGCAGTTTGACACTTAATGGCTACACCTTC. This codes for CASSLTLNGYTF.

The rearrangement uses TRBV9 and TRBJ2-3; D is possibly TRBD1 (6 bases). This CDR3 has 14 amino acids. Per germline, CDR1 SGDLS and CDR2 YYNGEE. The V end was cut by 6 bases, the J end by 0 bases, with 11 bases between. The CDR3 loop is CASTLGGSTDTQYF. The CDR3 bases are TGTGCCAGCACCCTAGGGGGAAGCACAGATACGCAGTATTTT.

The rearrangement joins TRBV19 to TRBJ1-1, with D unresolved. Per the germline V gene, CDR1 is LNHDA and CDR2 is SQIVND (reference sequence). This CDR3 has 14 residues. Trimming shortened V by 4 bases and J by 0 bases, and 9 bases separated the two germline ends. The CDR3 region is CASSTTAMNTEAFF. Here the CDR3 DNA reads TGTGCCAGTAGTACGACGGCAATGAACACTGAAGCTTTCTTT. Looking up the rest from reference TRBV19 and TRBJ1-1 gives the full variable domain: DGGITQSPKYLFRKEGQNVTLSCEQNLNHDAMYWYRQDPGQGLRLIYYSQIVNDFQKGDIAEGYSVSREKKESFPLTVTSAQKNPTAFYLCASSTTAMNTEAFFGQGTRLTVV.

The CDR3 DNA reads TGTGCCAGTGGTCGGCATGAGGAAAATGGCTACACCTTC. Its translation: CASGRHEENGYTF. The chain carries TRBV19 and TRBJ1-2; no firm D call. V was shortened by 8 bases and J by 6 bases, with 16 bases between the two germline ends. The CDR3 is 13 residues long. The germline V gene encodes CDR1 LNHDA and CDR2 SQIVND (reference sequence).